This T cell receptor beta chain derives from a study of neurological immune-mediated disorders. Across the whole study: There were 34 multiple sclerosis patients; some 31 were relapsing-remitting and 3 were secondary progressive.

TCRdb itself ran the 5' RACE reads through MiXCR, one entry per CDR3 protein. The sample lists tens of thousands of distinct CDR3 sequences, around 6% occurring once. This sample's time point: longitudinal time-point 2. CDR3 length equals 16 residues. V shed 2 bases and J 6 bases; nucleotides not matched to a gene: 11. The chain uses TRBV12-3 or TRBV12-4 and TRBJ1-2, with 8 bases that match TRBD1. This TCR was recovered from a woman aged 60-75 years with multiple sclerosis. Source material: PBMCs. The CDR3 nucleotides read TGTGCCAGCAGTTTACCATGGACAGGGATACGCCATGGCTACACCTTC. Its translation is CASSLPWTGIRHGYTF.